This is a list of T cell receptor beta chains from one sample in a study of metastatic and nonmetastatic thyroid tumors. TCRdb re-called clones via MiXCR from the PCR reads. The data show 15,000 to 20,000 clones, with 25% seen just once and over 9.5% held by the top ten. Sequenced sample: adjacent normal tissue. The receptor set was obtained from a female donor with papillary thyroid cancer or a benign thyroid nodule (not recorded which). Some clones in this sample may be carry-over from other donors' samples. Both conserved end residues are part of each CDR3. A D gene is named only where the DNA matches it firmly. Clone sizes are given selectively: once, few, many, or a class where the clone is expanded.

V gene	D gene	clone size	J gene	CDR3 DNA	CDR3 protein
TRBV6-2/TRBV6-3	.	few	TRBJ2-1	TGTGCCAGCAGCCCTTCTGGGGGGTCCCCCGCTGAGCAGTTCTTC	CASSPSGGSPAEQFF
TRBV20-1	.	.	TRBJ1-1	TGCAGTGCTAGAGGTCAGGGAAGATGGACTGAAGCTTTCTTT	CSARGQGRWTEAFF
TRBV11-2	TRBD2	once	TRBJ2-5	TGTGCCAGCAGCTCCCGGACAGGGATGGTAGCGGGAGGGGAGGCCCAGTACTTC	CASSSRTGMVAGGEAQYF
TRBV6-1	TRBD1	.	TRBJ1-5	TGTGCCAGCAGTGAAAATCAGGGGGTTCAGCCCCAGCATTTT	CASSENQGVQPQHF
TRBV6-1	.	.	TRBJ1-1	TGTGCCAGCAGAACCCCCGGGGGGAACACTGAAGCTTTCTTT	CASRTPGGNTEAFF
TRBV19	TRBD1	few	TRBJ1-2	TGTGCCAGTAGCAGACAGGGAGAGGGGTATGGCTACACCTTC	CASSRQGEGYGYTF
TRBV15	TRBD1	few	TRBJ2-5	TGTGCCACCAGCAGGGGGGACAGGGAACACCAAGAGACCCAGTACTTC	CATSRGDREHQETQYF
TRBV6-1	.	.	TRBJ1-3	TGTGCCAGCAGGCTAAAAACGTTTGGAAACACCATATATTTT	CASRLKTFGNTIYF
TRBV18	.	medium-sized	TRBJ1-4	TGTGCCAGCTCACGGGGGGGCCCGGCAACTAATGAAAAACTGTTTTTT	CASSRGGPATNEKLFF
TRBV20-1	.	few	TRBJ2-1	TGCAGTGCCGAGGGGGGACTGTACAATGAGCAGTTCTTC	CSAEGGLYNEQFF
TRBV6-1	TRBD1	many	TRBJ1-2	TGTGCCAGCAGTAATATGGGACAGGGGCGCCGTGGGGGCTACACCTTC	CASSNMGQGRRGGYTF
TRBV7-9	.	.	TRBJ2-3	TGTGCCAGCAGCTCCCAGCTTGCAGATACGCAGTATTTT	CASSSQLADTQYF
TRBV6-1	TRBD1	.	TRBJ2-7	TGTGTCAGCAGACCCGGGACAGGCCCCTCCTACGAGCAGTACTTC	CVSRPGTGPSYEQYF
TRBV19	.	.	TRBJ1-2	TGTGCCAGTACCCCAGGGTCCTATGGCTACACCTTC	CASTPGSYGYTF
TRBV28	.	few	TRBJ1-4	TGTGCCAGCAGTTCAGGGGCAACTAATGAAAAACTGTTTTTT	CASSSGATNEKLFF
TRBV20-1	.	few	TRBJ1-2	TGCAGTGCTATGCCGGGGTCGGTTGGCTACACCTTC	CSAMPGSVGYTF
TRBV6-1	.	few	TRBJ1-5	TGTGCCAGCAGTGTAGGTGGGGGGAGCGGGTCTAGACAGCCCCAGCATTTT	CASSVGGGSGSRQPQHF
TRBV10-2	TRBD1	few	TRBJ2-7	TGCGCCAGCTCGACAGCTCGGACAGGGACCTACGAGCAGTACTTC	CASSTARTGTYEQYF
TRBV12-3/TRBV12-4	TRBD1	few	TRBJ2-7	TGTGCCAGCAGACCCGGGACAGGGCACTCCTACGAGCAGTACTTC	CASRPGTGHSYEQYF
TRBV20-1	.	.	TRBJ2-1	TGCAGTGCAACTAACAGTGGCAATGAGCAGTTCTTC	CSATNSGNEQFF
TRBV7-2	.	.	TRBJ2-4	TGTGCCAGCAGCTTAGGAAGGGAAAACATTCAGTACTTC	CASSLGRENIQYF
TRBV6-1	TRBD2	few	TRBJ2-6	TGTGCCAGCAGTCCGGGTGGGAGGGCTGGGGCCAACGTCCTGACTTTC	CASSPGGRAGANVLTF
TRBV12-3/TRBV12-4	TRBD1	.	TRBJ2-5	TGTGCCAGCAGTTTAAGGCGCGGGACAGGGAAAGAGACCCAGTACTTC	CASSLRRGTGKETQYF
TRBV6-2/TRBV6-3	.	.	TRBJ2-7	TGTGCCAGCAGTCGCCGGGACCTACGTCTCTACGAGCAGTACTTC	CASSRRDLRLYEQYF
TRBV6-1	.	.	TRBJ1-2	TGTGCCAGCAGGACAGGAAAATGGTATGGCTACACCTTC	CASRTGKWYGYTF
TRBV2	.	.	TRBJ2-7	TGTGCCGCCGCCCAGGAGGGGCGAGGCTACGAGCAGTACTTC	CAAAQEGRGYEQYF
TRBV9	.	.	TRBJ1-2	TGTGCCAGCAGCGTAGATGGTACCTATGGCTACACCTTC	CASSVDGTYGYTF
TRBV11-2	.	few	TRBJ1-1	TGTGCCAGCACCCTAGTAAGGACTGCGGACACTGAAGCTTTCTTT	CASTLVRTADTEAFF
TRBV19	.	few	TRBJ1-5	TGTGCCAGTAGTAAAGAGAGCAATCAGCCCCAGCATTTT	CASSKESNQPQHF